This TCR beta chain came from a study of metastatic and nonmetastatic thyroid tumors. No patient had received any treatment before thyroid surgery. In the source study's methods: It was from CDR3 differences across clinicopathological groups that a distant-metastasis classifier for papillary thyroid cancer was built. TCRdb reprocessed the PCR reads using MiXCR. The V and J calls and clone size are TCRdb's, not the authors'. The sample holds 20,000 or so clones, around a quarter seen once. CDR1 and CDR2 (germline): MNHEY, SVGEGT. The CDR3 runs 15 residues. Trimming took 3 bases from V and 8 from J; bases not matched to a gene: 8. This clone is medium-sized within its sample.

The sequence was obtained from a female donor with papillary thyroid cancer or a benign thyroid nodule (not recorded which). Some clones in this sample may be carry-over from other donors' samples. Sequenced sample: blood. The chain joins TRBV6-2 or TRBV6-3 to TRBJ2-1; 9 nucleotides agree with TRBD2. CDR3 amino acids: CASSYGGSGSYEQFF. In DNA, the CDR3 is TGTGCCAGCAGTTATGGGGGTAGCGGGAGCTATGAGCAGTTCTTC.